Listed below are T cell receptor beta chains from one sample, sequenced in a study of cytomegalovirus exposure and HLA in healthy donors. Profiling relied on immunoSEQ multiplex PCR, and the TCRdb table lists in-frame clones only, not all of them. The sample comprises 90,000 to 150,000 clones, about nine tenths of which are singletons, and about 4.4% rests with the top ten. The specimen sequenced was PBMCs. All receptors derive from a man aged 18 to 30 in good health and CMV-seropositive. The CDR3 runs from the conserved cysteine through the conserved F or W. A D gene is named only where the DNA matches it firmly. Clone size appears in some rows only: once, few, many, or a class for an expanded clone.

J gene	clone size	D gene	V gene	CDR3 DNA	CDR3 protein
TRBJ1-1	.	TRBD1	TRBV18	TGTGCCAGCTCACAGGACAGGGTAGAAGCTTTCTTT	CASSQDRVEAFF
TRBJ2-7	.	.	TRBV5-1	TGCGCCAGCAGTGCCCAGGGCTACGAGCAGTACTTC	CASSAQGYEQYF
TRBJ1-6	.	.	TRBV27	TGTGCCAGCAGTTTATGGGCAGGAAGCTCCTATAATTCACCCCTCCACTTT	CASSLWAGSSYNSPLHF
TRBJ2-7	.	TRBD1	TRBV13	TGTGCCAGCAGCCCGGCAGGGGGCCTTTACGAGCAGTACTTC	CASSPAGGLYEQYF
TRBJ1-1	.	.	TRBV4-1	TGCGCCAGCAGCCAAGCTTCGACAGTGAACACTGAAGCTTTCTTT	CASSQASTVNTEAFF
TRBJ1-4	.	.	TRBV4-1	TGCGCCAGCAGCCAAGAAGGGAGTCCTAATGAAAAACTGTTTTTT	CASSQEGSPNEKLFF
TRBJ2-7	.	.	TRBV2	TGTGCCAGCCAACCCCAGGACAGGGAGGGCGAGCAGTACTTC	CASQPQDREGEQYF
TRBJ2-2	.	.	TRBV27	TGTGCCAGCAAGGAGGTCGCGAACACCGGGGAGCTGTTTTTT	CASKEVANTGELFF
TRBJ1-1	.	.	TRBV27	TGTGCCAGCAGTCCCCGTGAGAGTTACACTGAAGCTTTCTTT	CASSPRESYTEAFF
TRBJ1-2	.	.	TRBV14	TGTGCCAGCAGCCAAGAGGGGGGTGGGTCTCGCTACACCTTC	CASSQEGGGSRYTF
TRBJ1-1	few	.	TRBV2	TGTGCCAGCAGCTCCGACCTAGAGGGTGCTTTCTTT	CASSSDLEGAFF
TRBJ2-7	.	TRBD1	TRBV10-3	TGTGCCATCAGTCGGACAGGTGACACCTACGAGCAGTACTTC	CAISRTGDTYEQYF
TRBJ1-5	.	.	TRBV2	TGTGCCAGCAGTGGGCGGGGCGCCGGACCAGGCAATCAGCCCCAGCATTTT	CASSGRGAGPGNQPQHF
TRBJ2-1	.	TRBD2	TRBV6-6	TGTGCCAGCAGTTACTCTAGCGGGGGGTACAATGAGCAGTTCTTC	CASSYSSGGYNEQFF
TRBJ2-3	.	.	TRBV6-1	TGTGCCAGCAGTGAACGAATCGACACGGGCACAGATACGCAGTATTTT	CASSERIDTGTDTQYF
TRBJ2-7	.	.	TRBV5-6	TGTGCCAGCAGCTCTCGGACAGCCTACGAGCAGTACTTC	CASSSRTAYEQYF
TRBJ1-4	.	TRBD1	TRBV5-1	TGCGCCAGCGGACAGGGGTCTAATGAAAAACTGTTTTTT	CASGQGSNEKLFF
TRBJ1-4	once	.	TRBV4-1	TGCGCCAGCAGCCTCGAGGATTTGCCTAATGAAAAACTGTTTTTT	CASSLEDLPNEKLFF
TRBJ2-1	.	.	TRBV9	TGTGCCAGCAGCGTCGCGGTAGGGAGCTCCTACAATGAGCAGTTCTTC	CASSVAVGSSYNEQFF
TRBJ2-3	.	.	TRBV6-4	TGTGCCAGCAGTGAGAGGGCAGAAGGAGATACGCAGTATTTT	CASSERAEGDTQYF
TRBJ1-6	.	.	TRBV6-1	TGTGCCAGCAGTGAAAACGGTTCAAATTCACCCCTCCACTTT	CASSENGSNSPLHF
TRBJ1-2	.	.	TRBV5-6	TGTGCCAGCATCCCAACAGGTACCCCTACCTATGGCTACACCTTC	CASIPTGTPTYGYTF
TRBJ2-3	.	.	TRBV25-1	TGTGCCAGCAGTCTCACAGATACGCAGTATTTT	CASSLTDTQYF
TRBJ2-6	.	.	TRBV4-1	TGCGCCAGCAGCCAAGACAGGGTCTTGGGGGCCAACGTCCTGACTTTC	CASSQDRVLGANVLTF
TRBJ1-5	.	TRBD1	TRBV11-1	TGTGCCAGCAGCCGCGACAGGGTTGGCCCCCAGCATTTT	CASSRDRVGPQHF
TRBJ2-7	.	.	TRBV7-2	TGTGCCAGCAGCCGTGGGCCCAGCTCGCCCCTCCCCTACGAGCAGTACTTC	CASSRGPSSPLPYEQYF
TRBJ2-4	.	.	TRBV2	TGTGCCAGCAGCGAAGGCGGGTACCTTCTCCTAGCCAAAAACATTCAGTACTTC	CASSEGGYLLLAKNIQYF